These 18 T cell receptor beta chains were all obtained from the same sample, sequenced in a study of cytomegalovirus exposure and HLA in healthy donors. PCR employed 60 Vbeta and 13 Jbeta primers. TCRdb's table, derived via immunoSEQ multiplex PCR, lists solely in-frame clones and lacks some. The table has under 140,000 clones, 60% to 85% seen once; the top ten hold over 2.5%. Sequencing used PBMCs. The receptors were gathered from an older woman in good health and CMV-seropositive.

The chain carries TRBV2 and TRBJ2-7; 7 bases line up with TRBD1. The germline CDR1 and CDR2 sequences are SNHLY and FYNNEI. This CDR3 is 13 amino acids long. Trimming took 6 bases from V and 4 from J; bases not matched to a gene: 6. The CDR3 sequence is CASRDPDRYEQYF. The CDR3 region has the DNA TGTGCCAGCAGAGATCCGGACAGGTACGAGCAGTACTTC.

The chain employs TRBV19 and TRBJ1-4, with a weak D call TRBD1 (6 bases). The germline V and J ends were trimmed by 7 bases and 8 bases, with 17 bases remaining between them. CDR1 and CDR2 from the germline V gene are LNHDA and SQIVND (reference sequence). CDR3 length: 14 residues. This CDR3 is CASTKTGWDEKLFF. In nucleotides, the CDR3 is TGTGCCAGTACCAAGACAGGATGGGACGAAAAACTGTTTTTT.

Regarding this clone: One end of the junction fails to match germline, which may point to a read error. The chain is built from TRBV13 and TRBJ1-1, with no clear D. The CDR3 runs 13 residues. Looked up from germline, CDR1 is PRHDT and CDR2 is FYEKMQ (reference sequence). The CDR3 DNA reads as TGTGCCAGCAGCCCGGAGACCCCTTCTGAGGCTTTCTTT. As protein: CASSPETPSEAFF.

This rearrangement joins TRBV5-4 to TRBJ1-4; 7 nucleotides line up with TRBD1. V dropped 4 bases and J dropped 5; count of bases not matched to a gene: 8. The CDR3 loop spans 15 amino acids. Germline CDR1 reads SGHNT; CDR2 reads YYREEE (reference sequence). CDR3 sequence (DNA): TGTGCCAGCAGCCTGAGCTCGACAGGGAATGAAAAACTGTTTTTT. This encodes CASSLSSTGNEKLFF.

CDR3 in DNA: TGTGCCAGCAGTTTACGGGGGGATAATAGCAATCAGCCCCAGCATTTT. Its protein is CASSLRGDNSNQPQHF. The rearrangement links TRBV27 to TRBJ1-5; the D gene is possibly TRBD1 (5 bases). Per germline, CDR1 MNHEY and CDR2 SMNVEV (reference sequence). Trimming took 2 bases from V and 0 from J, leaving 11 bases between them. This CDR3 comprises 16 residues.

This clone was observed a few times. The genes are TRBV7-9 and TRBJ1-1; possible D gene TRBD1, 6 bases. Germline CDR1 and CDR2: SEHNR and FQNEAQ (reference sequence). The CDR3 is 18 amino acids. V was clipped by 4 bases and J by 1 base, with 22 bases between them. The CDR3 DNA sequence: TGTGCCAGCAGCTCAGCAACAGGGACAAGTTGGGGGAACACTGAAGCTTTCTTT. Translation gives CASSSATGTSWGNTEAFF.

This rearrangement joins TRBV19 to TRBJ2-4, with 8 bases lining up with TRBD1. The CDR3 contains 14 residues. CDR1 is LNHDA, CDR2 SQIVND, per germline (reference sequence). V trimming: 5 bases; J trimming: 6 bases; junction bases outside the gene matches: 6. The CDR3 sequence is CASSGRTGRNIQYF. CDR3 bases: TGTGCCAGTAGTGGGAGGACAGGGAGAAACATTCAGTACTTC.

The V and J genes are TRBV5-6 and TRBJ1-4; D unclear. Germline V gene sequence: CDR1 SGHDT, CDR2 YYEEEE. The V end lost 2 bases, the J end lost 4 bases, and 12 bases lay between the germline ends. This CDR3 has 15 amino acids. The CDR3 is CASSLGVSVNEKLFF. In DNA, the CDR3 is TGTGCCAGCAGCTTAGGAGTCAGCGTTAATGAAAAACTGTTTTTT.

CDR3 in amino acids: CARGRANEQFF. The CDR3 DNA reads TGTGCCAGAGGGAGGGCAAATGAGCAGTTCTTC. The rearrangement joins TRBV2 to TRBJ2-1, with 7 bases identical to TRBD2. The CDR3 is 11 residues long. Losses at the gene ends were 9 bases for V and 7 bases for J; bases not matched to a gene: 3. The germline V gene has CDR1 SNHLY and CDR2 FYNNEI.

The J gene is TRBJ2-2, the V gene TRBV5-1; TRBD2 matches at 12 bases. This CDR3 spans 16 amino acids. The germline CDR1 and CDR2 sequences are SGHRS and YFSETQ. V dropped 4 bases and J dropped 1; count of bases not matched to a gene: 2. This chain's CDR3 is CASSTGLAGNTGELFF. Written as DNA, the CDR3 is TGCGCCAGCAGCACGGGACTAGCGGGGAACACCGGGGAGCTGTTTTTT.

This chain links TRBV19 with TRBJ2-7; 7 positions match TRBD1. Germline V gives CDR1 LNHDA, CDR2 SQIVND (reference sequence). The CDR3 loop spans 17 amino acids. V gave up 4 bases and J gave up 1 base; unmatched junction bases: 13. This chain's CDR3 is CASSTRPTGSSSYEQYF. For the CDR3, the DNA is TGTGCCAGTAGTACTCGACCGACAGGGAGCAGTTCCTACGAGCAGTACTTC.

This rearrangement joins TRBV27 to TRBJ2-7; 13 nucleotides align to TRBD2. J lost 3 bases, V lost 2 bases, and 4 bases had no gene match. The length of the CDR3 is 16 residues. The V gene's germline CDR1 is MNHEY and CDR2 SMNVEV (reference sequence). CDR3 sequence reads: CASSLRTSGSFYEQYF. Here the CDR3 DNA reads TGTGCCAGCAGTTTAAGGACTAGCGGGAGCTTCTACGAGCAGTACTTC.

The CDR3 DNA is TGTGCCAGTAGTCCAAGTAAAGCCCGAGCCAATCAGCCCCAGCATTTT. Amino acids: CASSPSKARANQPQHF. The chain couples TRBV19 to TRBJ1-5; D not certain. The CDR3 contains 16 residues. Trimming pared 5 bases from V and 3 bases from J, leaving 17 bases between. CDR1 is LNHDA, CDR2 SQIVND, per germline (reference sequence).

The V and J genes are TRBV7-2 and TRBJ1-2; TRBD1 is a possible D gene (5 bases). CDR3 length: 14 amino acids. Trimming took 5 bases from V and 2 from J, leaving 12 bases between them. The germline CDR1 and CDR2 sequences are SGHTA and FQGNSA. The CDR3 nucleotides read TGTGCCAGCAGCGGGCAGACAGACAACTATGGCTACACCTTC. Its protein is CASSGQTDNYGYTF.

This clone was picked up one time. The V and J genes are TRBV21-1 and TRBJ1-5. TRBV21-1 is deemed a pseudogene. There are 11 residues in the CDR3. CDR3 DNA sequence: TGTGCCAGCAGCAACTATCAGCCCCAGCATTTT. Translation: CASSNYQPQHF.

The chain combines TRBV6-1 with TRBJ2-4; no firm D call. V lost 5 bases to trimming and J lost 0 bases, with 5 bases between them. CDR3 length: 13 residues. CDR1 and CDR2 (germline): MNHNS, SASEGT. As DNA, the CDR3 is TGTGCCAGCAGTCTTATAGCCAAAAACATTCAGTACTTC. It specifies CASSLIAKNIQYF.

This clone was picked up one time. The CDR3 nucleotides read TGTGCCAGCAGCGACTGGGAGAACGGGAACACTGAAGCTTTCTTT. This gives the protein CASSDWENGNTEAFF. J is TRBJ1-1 and V is TRBV5-4; D is uncertain. The CDR3 is made up of 15 amino acids. V was clipped by 4 bases and J by 1 base, with 14 bases between them. Germline assignment: CDR1 SGHNT and CDR2 YYREEE (reference sequence).

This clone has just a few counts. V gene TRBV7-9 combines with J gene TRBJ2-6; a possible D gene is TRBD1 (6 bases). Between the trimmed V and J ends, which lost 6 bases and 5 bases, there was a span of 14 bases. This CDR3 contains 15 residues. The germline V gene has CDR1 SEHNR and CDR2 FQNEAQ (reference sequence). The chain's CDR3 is CASSITGTWANVLTF. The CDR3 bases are TGTGCCAGCAGTATAACCGGGACATGGGCCAACGTCCTGACTTTC.